This paragraph reports one T cell receptor beta chain. Its cognate antigen has yet to be identified. The input lacks base qualities; no much larger clone sits a single base away. The entry originates in a study of cytomegalovirus exposure and HLA in healthy donors (dated by TCRdb to between 2016 and 2019). At the level of the whole study: In an earlier analysis of 450 to 750 of the donors, under 300 Gb of sequence data and 90 million to 120 million unique TCR beta sequences from roughly 200 million T cells were reported. High-throughput TCR immunosequencing, statistical association of individual TCRs with disease status, and machine learning were combined to predict cytomegalovirus infection status. Class I and class II HLA loci were covered by the typing at four-digit resolution. To study patterns of TCR occurrence, a later analysis re-analyzed previously published TCR beta repertoires from around 660 donors and added high-resolution HLA genotyping. The study used immunosequencing to profile the T cell repertoires of several hundred subjects and linked those repertoires to cytomegalovirus serostatus. Genome-wide SNP genotypes for about 65% of the roughly 670 donors were used in a later genetic analysis, which treated that subset as a discovery cohort. Donor age, sex, ethnicity and CMV serostatus were collected together with the repertoire data. The aim of the study was to test whether cataloging public T cell receptors could identify signatures of past pathogen exposure. Typing coverage varied by locus: roughly 620-640 donors for A, B, C, DRB1 and DQB1; 522 for DQA1; more than 600 for DPA1; 400 to 480 for DPB1. In an earlier analysis of roughly 540 of the donors, high-throughput TCR beta sequencing was used to judge whether each TCR beta V gene segment behaved as functional or pseudogenic. Four or five DR-DQ haplotypes were handled as single units for association and clustering because linkage in the cohort was strong. Among the roughly 400 genotyped donors, 81% belonged to the genetic ancestry cluster associated with self-reported Caucasian donors. Every repertoire in the discovery cohort had been generated on one and the same sequencing platform. A separate validation cohort of 100 to 150 different subjects was used in addition to the approximately 670-subject first cohort. Across approximately 400 genotyped donors of the cohort, an average of approximately 200,000 unique TCR beta nucleotide sequences per donor were sequenced, and around 20% of those sequences were non-productive. About 300 gigabases of sequencing data and 70 million to 95 million unique TCR sequences made up an early release that covered approximately 700 HLA-typed donors. The later analysis used no new phenotypic data to find candidate immune exposures, relying instead on TCR beta sequences and their occurrence across donors.

The cohort consisted of approximately 690 healthy bone marrow donors. All cohort members were sampled while nominally healthy, although unrecorded immune exposures were likely present. The donor tested CMV seropositive, placing the donor among the 310 or so seropositive members of the cohort. A peripheral blood sample was collected from each donor, and TCR beta sequencing was performed on peripheral blood mononuclear cells. The Qiagen DNeasy Blood Extraction Kit was used to extract genomic DNA from the blood cell samples. The paper's findings and limits, for the study overall: The classifier was reported to diagnose cytomegalovirus status with high specificity and sensitivity in both the original and validation cohorts. In vitro tests confirmed that a few of the cytomegalovirus-associated TCR beta chains recognize cytomegalovirus antigens. Most TCR sequences were seen in very few donors, while some public TCRs were found in many individuals. For the cohort, immune exposure information was limited to CMV serostatus. Because the 87-base-pair reads could not distinguish some IMGT-functional V segments, including TRBV6-2 and TRBV6-3, those segments were excluded. A cluster of highly shared sequence variants was judged likely to represent a technical artifact of the sequencing pipeline. The authors suggested that the approach could potentially be generalized to other disease states and immunological phenotypes. Most CMV-associated TCR beta chains appeared to be HLA-restricted in a later analysis, and the HLA associations seemed to be driven largely by CMV exposure. Correlated functional status among segregating V segments might be attributable to linkage disequilibrium, but an unknown experimental factor could not be ruled out. A total of fewer than 200 TCR beta chains were listed by the study as associated with cytomegalovirus. In a later analysis, the rate of TCR association differed among HLA loci, with DRB1 alleles having the most associated TCRs and HLA-C alleles having the fewest. Strong co-occurrence of HLA alleles, especially DR and DQ, made assigning TCR associations to individual alleles difficult. In a later analysis, HLA-associated TCR beta chains showed more clonal expansion and lower generation probabilities than non-associated chains that were equally common. Because some donors lacked HLA typing at each locus, the association tests relied only on the typed subset. A later genetic analysis reported fewer N-insertions in productive TCRs among donors in an Asian-associated ancestry cluster than the approximately 670-donor mean. In this cohort, only TCR beta chains were sequenced, and detectable features were limited by the absence of alpha or paired-chain data. In a later genetic analysis, a missense DCLRE1C variant was associated with V-gene and J-gene trimming of TCR beta chains, and the association was replicated in an independent cohort. The presence/absence analyses assumed that sequencing depth was roughly uniform across donors, and that assumption may not be true. Specific HLA alleles were associated with over 15,000 TCR beta sequences at a false discovery rate of 0.05 in a later analysis. The earlier analysis of about 600 of the donors excluded some 15 rarely observed V segments, including chromosome 9 orphons, because counts were too low. In an earlier analysis of 587 of the donors, most TCR beta V segments appeared in productive rearrangements about 90% or about 30% of the time, broadly matching IMGT annotations. In a later analysis, several top co-occurrence clusters were reported to appear linked to parvovirus B19, influenza, CMV and Epstein-Barr virus. A further reported finding was that TCR beta sequences accurately predicted the HLA-A and HLA-B alleles for most subjects in the first cohort.

Receptor amplification or capture employed the immunoSEQ multiplex PCR assay. For the multiplex PCR, a mixture combining 60 forward primers for TCR Vbeta segments and 13 reverse primers for TCR Jbeta segments was used. Amplification of the CDR3 region of rearranged TCR beta genes was performed with a multiplex PCR assay on genomic DNA. The Illumina HiSeq System was used to sequence the amplified TCR beta libraries as 87-base-pair reads. The paper's data handling went like this. Across the roughly 640 repertoires, a later analysis counted 80 million or so unique TCR beta chains, around 11 million of which were shared by at least two donors. To remove PCR and sequencing errors, raw reads were error-corrected and collapsed into unique sequences using a nearest-neighbor algorithm that merged closely related sequences. Alignment of CDR3 sequences to IMGT reference sequences was used to assign V, D and J gene segments. For a sequence to be retained, at least a six-nucleotide match to both a V gene segment and a J gene segment was required. Rearrangements were called productive when the CDR3 lacked stop codons and stayed in frame with V and J; all others were non-productive. Following IMGT convention, CDR3 was defined as the stretch from the second conserved V-encoded cysteine to the conserved J-encoded phenylalanine. The earlier analysis of some 540 of the donors excluded any sequence lacking an unambiguous match to a single V gene segment. An earlier analysis of several hundred of the donors called V segments functional above 56.7% productive rearrangements and segregating when the between-donor standard deviation exceeded 5%. To diagnose cytomegalovirus status from the catalog of TCR beta chain sequences, a statistical classification framework was built. A later analysis assigned V and J genes by comparing TCR nucleotide sequences with IMGT/GENE-DB human TR gene sequences. The TCRdist pipeline was used in a later analysis to assign CDR3 sequences and most-parsimonious VDJ recombination scenarios. In a later analysis, every TCR beta chain was defined by the combination of its CDR3 amino acid sequence and its V-gene family, and reads without a unique V-gene family were dropped. To address suspected cross-contamination and a sequencing artifact, a later analysis removed approximately 590 highly shared, low-generation-probability nucleotide sequences. A later analysis calculated a clonal expansion index for each public chain from normalized within-repertoire ranks of inferred template counts. In a later analysis, generation probabilities were computed using a VDJ recombination model fitted to out-of-frame rearrangements, and the results were checked against IGoR. A later analysis scored TCR-TCR, TCR-HLA and TCR-CMV co-occurrence with hypergeometric tests, applying a repertoire-size bias correction to TCR pairs. To estimate false discovery rates, a later analysis permuted the HLA or CMV assignments 20 times. In a later analysis, co-occurring TCRs were grouped using DBSCAN, with TCRdist sequence similarity added in when clustering inside HLA-allele-positive subsets. For co-occurrence clustering, repertoires with fewer than 30,000 or more than 120,000 public chains were excluded, along with four to six repertoires with anomalous nucleotide sharing. Sourced from immuneACCESS, this table was stored by TCRdb with only in-frame sequences that have V and J called. A share of the clones is absent; for the studies checked, an unresolved V gene accounts for under half, and the remainder has no known explanation. V and J calls and clone size are those listed in that table; D and trimming were worked out from the DNA. Recorded for this sample are under 300,000 clones; 70% to 90% of them occurred a single time. Of the sample, less than 8.5% falls within the top ten clones.

The germline V gene sets CDR1 to KGHSH and CDR2 to LQKENI. V is shortened by 6 bases, J by 0 bases, and the region joining them spans 8 bases. The CDR3 sequence holds 13 residues, the cysteine and phenylalanine included. The CDR3 DNA has 39 bases and is translated from base 1. This chain joins TRBV18 to TRBJ1-1, with the D gene not clear enough to name. The sequence came from a woman aged 60-75 years in good health and CMV-seropositive. Sequencing was performed on PBMCs. The sequenced DNA: TGTGCCAGCTCCGAGGATATGAACACTGAAGCTTTCTTT. It translates as CASSEDMNTEAFF. The CDR3 plus the reference TRBV18 and TRBJ1-1 genes for the other parts give the full variable domain: NAGVMQNPRHLVRRRGQEARLRCSPMKGHSHVYWYRQLPEEGLKFMVYLQKENIIDESGMPKERFSAEFPKEGPSILRIQQVVRGDSAAYFCASSEDMNTEAFFGQGTRLTVV.